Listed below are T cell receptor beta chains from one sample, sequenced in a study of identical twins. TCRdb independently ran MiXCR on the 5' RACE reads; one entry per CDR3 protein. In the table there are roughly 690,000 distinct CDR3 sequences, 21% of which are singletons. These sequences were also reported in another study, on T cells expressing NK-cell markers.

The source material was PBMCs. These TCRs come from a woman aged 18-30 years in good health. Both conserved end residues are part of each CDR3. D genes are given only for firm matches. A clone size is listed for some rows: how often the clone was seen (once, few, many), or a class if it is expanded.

cdr3_aa: CSASTGITSYEQYF; cdr3_nt: TGCAGTGCTAGTACCGGGATCACCTCCTACGAGCAGTACTTC; cdr3_length: 14; v_call: TRBV20-1; d_call: .; j_call: TRBJ2-7; clone_size: .
cdr3_aa: CAGSAGGSPDTQYF; cdr3_nt: TGTGCCGGGTCTGCGGGGGGGAGTCCAGATACGCAGTATTTT; cdr3_length: 14; v_call: TRBV2; d_call: TRBD2; j_call: TRBJ2-3; clone_size: once
cdr3_aa: CASSPVGDTGELFF; cdr3_nt: TGCGCCAGCAGCCCTGTAGGGGACACCGGGGAGCTGTTTTTT; cdr3_length: 14; v_call: TRBV4-1; d_call: .; j_call: TRBJ2-2; clone_size: few
cdr3_aa: CASGGYSNQPQHF; cdr3_nt: TGTGCCAGCGGGGGCTATAGCAATCAGCCCCAGCATTTT; cdr3_length: 13; v_call: TRBV6-1; d_call: .; j_call: TRBJ1-5; clone_size: .
cdr3_aa: CASSPGLGLNEQFF; cdr3_nt: TGTGCCAGCAGCCCGGGACTCGGTTTGAATGAGCAGTTCTTC; cdr3_length: 14; v_call: TRBV7-9; d_call: .; j_call: TRBJ2-1; clone_size: .
cdr3_aa: CASSFGFRAYEQYF; cdr3_nt: TGTGCCAGCAGTTTTGGTTTTAGGGCCTACGAGCAGTACTTC; cdr3_length: 14; v_call: TRBV27; d_call: .; j_call: TRBJ2-7; clone_size: few
cdr3_aa: CSADSGAWTQYF; cdr3_nt: TGCAGTGCCGACTCGGGGGCTTGGACCCAGTACTTC; cdr3_length: 12; v_call: TRBV20-1; d_call: .; j_call: TRBJ2-5; clone_size: .
cdr3_aa: CASSIVGGGSYNEQFF; cdr3_nt: TGTGCCAGCAGCATCGTGGGTGGGGGCTCCTACAATGAGCAGTTCTTC; cdr3_length: 16; v_call: TRBV7-2; d_call: .; j_call: TRBJ2-1; clone_size: few
cdr3_aa: CASSTASEVTYTQYF; cdr3_nt: TGCGCCAGCTCCACTGCCAGCGAGGTCACATATACGCAGTATTTT; cdr3_length: 15; v_call: TRBV5-1; d_call: .; j_call: TRBJ2-3; clone_size: few
cdr3_aa: CSARDRVTGTEAFF; cdr3_nt: TGCAGTGCTAGAGATCGCGTGACGGGGACTGAAGCTTTCTTT; cdr3_length: 14; v_call: TRBV20-1; d_call: .; j_call: TRBJ1-1; clone_size: many
cdr3_aa: CSARGGRIMNEQFF; cdr3_nt: TGCAGTGCTAGAGGGGGTAGAATCATGAATGAGCAGTTCTTC; cdr3_length: 14; v_call: TRBV20-1; d_call: .; j_call: TRBJ2-1; clone_size: .
cdr3_aa: CATRFPGQGASGYTF; cdr3_nt: TGTGCCACCAGGTTTCCGGGACAGGGGGCGAGTGGCTACACCTTC; cdr3_length: 15; v_call: TRBV15; d_call: TRBD1; j_call: TRBJ1-2; clone_size: .
cdr3_aa: CASSSRTYNEQFF; cdr3_nt: TGTGCCAGCAGTTCCCGAACCTACAATGAGCAGTTCTTC; cdr3_length: 13; v_call: TRBV12-3/TRBV12-4; d_call: .; j_call: TRBJ2-1; clone_size: many
cdr3_aa: CSAAPKWRGNYGYTF; cdr3_nt: TGCAGTGCTGCACCGAAATGGAGGGGGAACTATGGCTACACCTTC; cdr3_length: 15; v_call: TRBV20-1; d_call: .; j_call: TRBJ1-2; clone_size: many
cdr3_aa: CASSWGLAENTGELFF; cdr3_nt: TGCGCCAGCAGCTGGGGACTAGCGGAAAACACCGGGGAGCTGTTTTTT; cdr3_length: 16; v_call: TRBV5-1; d_call: TRBD2; j_call: TRBJ2-2; clone_size: .
cdr3_aa: CASGSTGSPPDTQYF; cdr3_nt: TGTGCCAGCGGATCCACGGGATCTCCCCCAGATACGCAGTATTTT; cdr3_length: 15; v_call: TRBV2; d_call: .; j_call: TRBJ2-3; clone_size: few
cdr3_aa: CASWGGRLDDTQYF; cdr3_nt: TGTGCCAGCTGGGGCGGGAGGCTGGATGATACGCAGTATTTT; cdr3_length: 14; v_call: TRBV12-3/TRBV12-4; d_call: TRBD2; j_call: TRBJ2-3; clone_size: .
cdr3_aa: CTIRGLAQETQYF; cdr3_nt: TGCACCATCCGGGGACTAGCTCAAGAGACCCAGTACTTC; cdr3_length: 13; v_call: TRBV20-1; d_call: TRBD2; j_call: TRBJ2-5; clone_size: few
cdr3_aa: CASRGLYTDTQYF; cdr3_nt: TGTGCCAGCAGGGGACTCTACACAGATACGCAGTATTTT; cdr3_length: 13; v_call: TRBV7-8; d_call: .; j_call: TRBJ2-3; clone_size: few
cdr3_aa: CSARTSNKAYEQYF; cdr3_nt: TGCAGTGCACGCACTAGCAATAAAGCCTACGAGCAGTACTTC; cdr3_length: 14; v_call: TRBV20-1; d_call: .; j_call: TRBJ2-7; clone_size: .
cdr3_aa: CAITDTDTQYF; cdr3_nt: TGTGCCATCACCGACACAGATACGCAGTATTTT; cdr3_length: 11; v_call: TRBV10-3; d_call: .; j_call: TRBJ2-3; clone_size: .
cdr3_aa: CSARRSGSNTGELFF; cdr3_nt: TGCAGTGCTAGGAGAAGCGGCTCAAACACCGGGGAGCTGTTTTTT; cdr3_length: 15; v_call: TRBV20-1; d_call: .; j_call: TRBJ2-2; clone_size: .
cdr3_aa: CASGSRRTNYEQYF; cdr3_nt: TGTGCCAGCGGTTCCAGACGGACTAATTACGAGCAGTACTTC; cdr3_length: 14; v_call: TRBV2; d_call: .; j_call: TRBJ2-7; clone_size: .
cdr3_aa: CASSPEGKRGDTYNEQFF; cdr3_nt: TGCGCCAGCAGCCCTGAGGGGAAGCGGGGGGACACCTACAATGAGCAGTTCTTC; cdr3_length: 18; v_call: TRBV5-1; d_call: TRBD2; j_call: TRBJ2-1; clone_size: .
cdr3_aa: CASSSYSSGANVLTF; cdr3_nt: TGTGCCAGCAGTTCATACAGCTCTGGGGCCAACGTCCTGACTTTC; cdr3_length: 15; v_call: TRBV12-3/TRBV12-4; d_call: .; j_call: TRBJ2-6; clone_size: .
cdr3_aa: CASSPIGGARAFF; cdr3_nt: TGTGCCAGCAGCCCAATTGGAGGAGCCCGAGCTTTCTTT; cdr3_length: 13; v_call: TRBV7-3; d_call: .; j_call: TRBJ1-1; clone_size: few
cdr3_aa: CSVDQNTGELFF; cdr3_nt: TGCAGCGTGGACCAGAACACCGGGGAGCTGTTTTTT; cdr3_length: 12; v_call: TRBV29-1; d_call: .; j_call: TRBJ2-2; clone_size: .
cdr3_aa: CSVERWGSGKYRNEQFF; cdr3_nt: TGCAGCGTTGAGCGATGGGGGTCAGGGAAATATAGGAATGAGCAGTTCTTC; cdr3_length: 17; v_call: TRBV29-1; d_call: .; j_call: TRBJ2-1; clone_size: few
cdr3_aa: CASSYRGDEQYF; cdr3_nt: TGTGCCAGCAGTTACAGGGGAGACGAGCAGTACTTC; cdr3_length: 12; v_call: TRBV6-5; d_call: .; j_call: TRBJ2-7; clone_size: few
cdr3_aa: CASSELEISEQYF; cdr3_nt: TGCGCCAGCAGTGAACTGGAGATCTCCGAGCAGTACTTC; cdr3_length: 13; v_call: TRBV10-1; d_call: .; j_call: TRBJ2-7; clone_size: .
cdr3_aa: CASRFRDRGGYTF; cdr3_nt: TGTGCCAGCAGATTCCGGGACAGGGGTGGCTACACCTTC; cdr3_length: 13; v_call: TRBV7-2; d_call: TRBD1; j_call: TRBJ1-2; clone_size: .
cdr3_aa: CASSEWGQFF; cdr3_nt: TGTGCCAGCAGTGAATGGGGGCAGTTCTTC; cdr3_length: 10; v_call: TRBV6-1; d_call: .; j_call: TRBJ2-1; clone_size: few
cdr3_aa: CASSLDLAGGLQDEQYF; cdr3_nt: TGTGCCAGCAGCTTAGATTTAGCGGGAGGTCTCCAAGACGAGCAGTACTTC; cdr3_length: 17; v_call: TRBV11-2; d_call: TRBD2; j_call: TRBJ2-7; clone_size: .
cdr3_aa: CSAPRYFRAETQYF; cdr3_nt: TGCAGTGCGCCCAGATACTTCCGGGCGGAGACCCAGTACTTC; cdr3_length: 14; v_call: TRBV20-1; d_call: .; j_call: TRBJ2-5; clone_size: .
cdr3_aa: CASSYGTGFEAFF; cdr3_nt: TGTGCCAGCAGTTACGGGACAGGGTTTGAAGCTTTCTTT; cdr3_length: 13; v_call: TRBV6-5; d_call: TRBD1; j_call: TRBJ1-1; clone_size: .